Below are 4 T cell receptor beta chains sequenced from a single sample in a study of neurological immune-mediated disorders. TCRdb used MiXCR to reprocess the 5' RACE reads, holding one entry per CDR3 protein. The sample includes fewer than 30,000 distinct CDR3 sequences, about an eighth seen only once; the top ten take more than 15%. Sequenced sample: PBMCs. The source of these receptors is a woman in her thirties or forties with HTLV-1-associated myelopathy (HAM/TSP).

This clonotype ranks as medium-sized. This chain connects TRBV15 to TRBJ2-2; D uncertain. CDR1 is LNHNV and CDR2 is YYDKDF in the germline V gene (reference sequence). With 5 bases removed from V and 8 bases from J, the gap between germline ends came to 18 bases. The CDR3 contains 15 residues. The CDR3 spells CATSLRAPPTGELFF. CDR3 bases: TGTGCCACCAGCCTACGGGCCCCCCCGACAGGGGAGCTGTTTTTT.

This clonotype was counted at least ten times. The chain is built from TRBV12-3 or TRBV12-4 and TRBJ1-1; possibly TRBD1 for D (5 bases). V was cut by 7 bases and J by 6 bases, with 21 bases left in between. This CDR3 region has 15 residues. CDR3 protein: CASTPQGRGDAEAFF. The CDR3 nucleotides read TGTGCCAGCACCCCCCAGGGACGGGGGGACGCTGAAGCTTTCTTT.

Ten or more counts support this clonotype. The CDR3 sequence is CASSPARGGTDTQYF. CDR3 nucleotides: TGTGCCAGCAGCCCAGCGAGGGGAGGGACAGATACGCAGTATTTT. The rearrangement joins TRBV7-2 to TRBJ2-3; 7 nucleotides line up with TRBD2. V was pared by 5 bases and J by 3 bases, with 8 bases of the junction left unmatched. The CDR3 sequence is 15 residues long. The germline CDR1 and CDR2 sequences are SGHTA and FQGNSA.

At least ten counts were recorded for this clonotype. The chain joins TRBV6-5 to TRBJ2-3; D unresolved. The germline CDR1 and CDR2 sequences are MNHEY and SVGAGI. The CDR3 contains 14 residues. The V gene lost 6 bases and the J gene lost 1 base, with 11 bases spanning the gap. The CDR3 spells CASSLELRTDTQYF. The CDR3 region has the DNA TGTGCCAGCAGCCTAGAGCTACGCACAGATACGCAGTATTTT.